This TCR beta chain was sequenced during a study of blood T cell repertoires in COVID-19. Participant reports of clinical history set cohort assignment. Someone with COVID-19 had been met by exposed participants within 2 weeks before study entry. Under the authors' procedure: Amplification with reference gene primers provided the estimates of nucleated cell counts. Here immunoSEQ multiplex PCR was the method, and the copy in TCRdb shows in-frame clones only, minus some. V, J and clone size reflect that table, while D and trimming were determined from the DNA. The data hold approximately 250,000 clones, with around 93% observed a single time. Trimming shortened V by 0 bases and J by 3 bases, and 9 bases separated the two germline ends. This CDR3 is 14 amino acids long. Germline CDR1 is MNHEY and CDR2 is SVGAGI.

The sequencing sample was made of PBMCs or T cells enriched from blood (not recorded which). This sequence joins TRBV6-5 and TRBJ2-7, with a tentative D call TRBD1 (6 bases). The sequence came from a man in his forties who had been exposed to COVID-19. The CDR3 DNA follows: TGTGCCAGCAGTTACTCACCACAGGGCTACGAGCAGTACTTC. The encoded protein is CASSYSPQGYEQYF.